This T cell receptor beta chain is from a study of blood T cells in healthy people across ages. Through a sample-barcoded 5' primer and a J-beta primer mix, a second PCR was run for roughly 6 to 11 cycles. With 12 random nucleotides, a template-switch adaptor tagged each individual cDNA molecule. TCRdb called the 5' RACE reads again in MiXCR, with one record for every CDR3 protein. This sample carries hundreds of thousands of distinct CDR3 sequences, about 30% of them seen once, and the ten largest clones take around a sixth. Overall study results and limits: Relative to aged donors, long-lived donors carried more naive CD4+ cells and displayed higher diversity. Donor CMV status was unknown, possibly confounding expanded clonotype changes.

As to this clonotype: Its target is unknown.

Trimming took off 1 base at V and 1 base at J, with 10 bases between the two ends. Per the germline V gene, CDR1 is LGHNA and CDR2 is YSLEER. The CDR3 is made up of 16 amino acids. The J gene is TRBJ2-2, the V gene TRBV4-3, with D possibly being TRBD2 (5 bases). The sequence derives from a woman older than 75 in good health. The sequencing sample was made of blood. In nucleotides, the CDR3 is TGCGCCAGCAGCCAAGGATGCGGGCTGAACACCGGGGAGCTGTTTTTT. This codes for CASSQGCGLNTGELFF.